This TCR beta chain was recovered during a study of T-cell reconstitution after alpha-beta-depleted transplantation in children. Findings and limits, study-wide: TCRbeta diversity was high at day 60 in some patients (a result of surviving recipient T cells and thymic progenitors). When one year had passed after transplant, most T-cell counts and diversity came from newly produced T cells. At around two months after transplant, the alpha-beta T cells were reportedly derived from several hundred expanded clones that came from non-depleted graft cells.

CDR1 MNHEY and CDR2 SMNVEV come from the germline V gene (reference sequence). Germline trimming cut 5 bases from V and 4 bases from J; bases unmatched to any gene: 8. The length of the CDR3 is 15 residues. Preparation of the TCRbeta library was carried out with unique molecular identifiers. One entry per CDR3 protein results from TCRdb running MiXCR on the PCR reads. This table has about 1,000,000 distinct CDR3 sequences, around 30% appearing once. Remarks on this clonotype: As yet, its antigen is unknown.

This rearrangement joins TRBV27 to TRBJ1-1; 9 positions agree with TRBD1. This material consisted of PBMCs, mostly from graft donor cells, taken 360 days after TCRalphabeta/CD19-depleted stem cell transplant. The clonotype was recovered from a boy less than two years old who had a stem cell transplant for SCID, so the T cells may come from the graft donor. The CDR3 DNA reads TGTGCCAGCAGTCGGACAGGGGTGGAGAGCACTGAAGCTTTCTTT. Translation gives CASSRTGVESTEAFF.